These T cell receptor beta chains were read from a single sample in a study of T cell responses to AZD1222 COVID-19 vaccine. Only in-frame clones appear in the TCRdb table, and some are missing; sequencing was by immunoSEQ multiplex PCR. The data contain approximately 70,000 clones, about nine tenths of them seen just once; the ten biggest clones take up about 2.4%. The specimen was peripheral blood, collected on day 0 of AZD1222 vaccination. These receptors all stem from an adult in good health. Both conserved end residues are part of each CDR3. A D gene is named only where the DNA matches it firmly. Clone size is given for some rows only: seen once, a few or many times, or a class if the clone is expanded.

>15|TRBD2|.|TRBV28|TRBJ2-1
CASSLSGVGYNEQFF
TGTGCCAGCAGTTTAAGCGGGGTAGGATACAATGAGCAGTTCTTC
>12|.|.|TRBV28|TRBJ2-3
CASSLLSDTQYF
TGTGCCAGCAGTTTATTGTCGGATACGCAGTATTTT
>15|.|.|TRBV5-5|TRBJ1-6
CASSLDVLRNSPLHF
TGTGCCAGCAGCCTGGACGTACTTAGGAATTCACCCCTCCACTTT
>13|.|.|TRBV2|TRBJ2-5
CASSPGQGETQYF
TGTGCCAGCAGCCCTGGGCAAGGGGAGACCCAGTACTTC
>12|.|.|TRBV19|TRBJ1-2
CASSPPGEGYTF
TGTGCCAGTAGTCCTCCAGGGGAAGGCTACACCTTC
>18|TRBD2|once|TRBV7-3|TRBJ2-1
CASSLRGTSGSSYNEQFF
TGTGCCAGCAGCTTAAGGGGGACTAGCGGGAGCTCCTACAATGAGCAGTTCTTC
>12|.|.|TRBV15|TRBJ1-6
CATSSYNSPLHF
TGTGCCACCAGCAGCTATAATTCACCCCTCCACTTT
>15|TRBD1|.|TRBV9|TRBJ1-4
CASSVRDRGNEKLFF
TGTGCCAGCAGCGTTCGGGACAGGGGGAATGAAAAACTGTTTTTT
>13|.|.|TRBV4-1|TRBJ2-2
CASSQGGTPELFF
TGCGCCAGCAGCCAAGGAGGCACTCCTGAGCTGTTTTTT
>14|.|.|TRBV6-5|TRBJ2-1
CASTKTGTVDEQFF
TGTGCCAGCACAAAAACCGGGACCGTGGATGAGCAGTTCTTC
>13|.|.|TRBV10-1|TRBJ1-2
CASSEATISGYTF
TGCGCCAGCAGTGAGGCCACAATCAGTGGCTACACCTTC
>16|TRBD1|.|TRBV27|TRBJ2-1
CASSFDRQGAGNEQFF
TGTGCCAGCAGTTTCGATCGACAGGGGGCAGGCAATGAGCAGTTCTTC
>15|TRBD1|.|TRBV6-6|TRBJ1-6
CASSYSGTGESPLHF
TGTGCCAGCAGTTACAGCGGGACAGGGGAGTCACCCCTCCACTTT
>14|.|.|TRBV27|TRBJ1-1
CASSITGMNTEAFF
TGTGCCAGCAGTATTACAGGGATGAACACTGAAGCTTTCTTT